This T cell receptor beta chain originates from a study of chemoradiotherapy in HPV16-positive cancers (dated by TCRdb to the early 2020s). In terms of the full investigation: Candidate HPV-specific T-cell clones and common TCR motifs were defined by functional T-cell assays performed on cells from a couple of HPV16-positive patients. The study asked whether T-cell immunity to the HPV oncoproteins E6 and E7 changes during chemoradiotherapy and whether this immunity affects survival. TCR repertoires from more than 70 patients with HPV-related cancers were then used to track the candidate HPV-specific TCRs and motifs.

This clone was detected a few times. The antigen it recognizes is unknown. No quality values exist for individual bases; no much larger clone is one base distant. At the junction V is shortened by 2 bases and J by 1 base; bases outside the gene matches: 4. The CDR1 and CDR2 encoded by the germline V gene (reference sequence) are SEHNR and FQNEAQ. Measured from the cysteine to the phenylalanine, the CDR3 is 17 residues long. The kept DNA is CDR3 alone, 51 bases in frame from the first base. The library was built by means of the immunoSEQ multiplex PCR assay. TCRdb holds this immuneACCESS table with in-frame rearrangements only. Some clones are missing; in checked studies, unresolved V genes explain under half, and the rest has no known cause. The sample includes about 9,200 clones, with roughly 80% observed a single time. Jointly, the top ten make up 38% of the sample. Repertoires were sampled repeatedly over the course of chemoradiotherapy, so clonal expansion could be followed in the tumor microenvironment.

The full study reports these points: Expansion of candidate HPV-specific clones and E7-related TCR motifs was observed in the tumor microenvironment during treatment, whereas no such expansion was observed for non-HPV-specific T cells. Improved recurrence-free survival in HPV16-positive patients was associated with expansion of HPV-responsive T cells during chemoradiotherapy. The functional definition of HPV-specific T cells came from only a couple of HPV16-positive patients, and the survival association was reported for HPV16-positive patients.

The V and J genes are TRBV7-9 and TRBJ2-3, with TRBD2 matching 12 junction bases. This TCR was sampled from a human donor with HPV-associated anogenital cancer. Sequences were derived from tumor tissue, sampled from a patient who underwent chemoradiotherapy. The DNA sequence reads TGTGCCAGCAGCTTAAGAGCTAGCGGGGGGGGCACAGATACGCAGTATTTT. It encodes CASSLRASGGGTDTQYF.